The source of this T cell receptor beta chain is a study of blood T cell repertoires in COVID-19. Background on the study: Sites across the United States, Italy and Spain contributed samples from acute and convalescent COVID-19. T cells, B-cell-depleted T cells, or PBMCs provided the cDNA or gDNA that served as material.

CDR1 and CDR2 (germline): ENHRY, SYGVKD. The CDR3 loop spans 13 amino acids. V lost 4 bases and J lost 0, with 4 bases in between. Some clones are missing from TCRdb's copy, which holds only in-frame ones; the method was immunoSEQ multiplex PCR. Of about 100,000 clones in the sample, more than 65% were seen once. This TCR was recovered from a woman in her seventies with acute or convalescent COVID-19. V and J are TRBV10-3 and TRBJ1-3; D uncertain. Source material: peripheral blood. CDR3 loop: CAISAGSGNTIYF. As DNA, the CDR3 is TGTGCCATCAGTGCAGGCTCTGGAAACACCATATATTTT.